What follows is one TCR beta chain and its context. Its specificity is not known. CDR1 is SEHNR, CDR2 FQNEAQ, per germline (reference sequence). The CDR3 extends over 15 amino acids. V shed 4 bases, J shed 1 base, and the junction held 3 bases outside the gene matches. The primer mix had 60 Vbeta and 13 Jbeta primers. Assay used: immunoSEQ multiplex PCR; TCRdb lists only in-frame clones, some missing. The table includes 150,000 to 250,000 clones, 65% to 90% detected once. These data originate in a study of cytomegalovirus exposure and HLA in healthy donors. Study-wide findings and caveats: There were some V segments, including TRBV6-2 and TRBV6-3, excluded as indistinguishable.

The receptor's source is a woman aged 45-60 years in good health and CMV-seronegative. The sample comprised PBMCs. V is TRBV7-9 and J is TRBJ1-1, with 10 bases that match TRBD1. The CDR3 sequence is CASSSGTGENTEAFF. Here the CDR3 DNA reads TGTGCCAGCAGCTCCGGGACAGGGGAGAACACTGAAGCTTTCTTT.